Below, 26 T cell receptor beta chains from the same sample are listed, as sequenced in a study of T-cell memory formation after mild COVID-19. TCRdb re-called the 5' RACE reads with MiXCR, one entry per CDR3 protein. The sample lists around 420,000 distinct CDR3 sequences, roughly 24% occurring once. Sequencing input: PBMCs or a T cell subset sorted from them (not recorded which). The receptors come from an adult woman who had mild COVID-19 (a few samples of this study predate the infection). Cell type and time point are not known.

This clonotype occurred a few times. The J gene is TRBJ2-3, the V gene TRBV9; tentative D call: TRBD1 (5 bases). The V gene's germline CDR1 is SGDLS and CDR2 YYNGEE. The V and J ends lost 5 bases and 4 bases respectively, with 17 bases between them. The CDR3 covers 15 residues. The CDR3 is CASSLGSGISDTQYF. The CDR3 bases are TGTGCCAGCAGTCTTGGGTCAGGGATCTCAGATACGCAGTATTTT.

In this sample, this clonotype turned up many times. The chain joins TRBV11-2 to TRBJ1-2; D is perhaps TRBD1 (5 bases). V was clipped by 3 bases and J by 11 bases, with 16 bases between them. The germline CDR1 and CDR2 sequences are SGHAT and FQNNGV. CDR3 length: 13 residues. CDR3 DNA: TGTGCCAGCAGCTTCAACGGGGCGGTCCGTTACACCTTC. Translation gives CASSFNGAVRYTF.

A few counts support this clonotype. The rearrangement uses TRBV9 and TRBJ2-3, with TRBD2 as a possible D gene (6 bases). Trimming stripped 4 bases from V and 6 bases from J, with 18 bases between. The CDR3 spans 15 residues. From germline, CDR1 is SGDLS and CDR2 YYNGEE. As DNA, the CDR3 is TGTGCCAGCAGCTCCTTAGCGGATAGCCCGGATACGCAGTATTTT. Residues: CASSSLADSPDTQYF.

This clonotype was counted at least ten times. V and J are TRBV5-1 and TRBJ1-2; 10 nucleotides match TRBD1. Germline values: CDR1 SGHRS, CDR2 YFSETQ. Trimming took 0 bases from V and 4 from J; bases not matched to a gene: 0. This CDR3 is built from 14 residues. The CDR3 region has the DNA TGCGCCAGCAGCTTGGGACAGGGGGCCTATGGCTACACCTTC. This sequence encodes CASSLGQGAYGYTF.

This clonotype was detected a few times. The V and J genes are TRBV7-9 and TRBJ1-4, with 7 bases matching TRBD1. CDR1 is SEHNR and CDR2 is FQNEAQ in the germline V gene (reference sequence). V was clipped by 4 bases and J by 12 bases; unmatched bases: 5. This CDR3 has 12 amino acids. The CDR3 loop is CASSSGQVELFF. CDR3 nucleotide sequence: TGTGCCAGCAGCTCCGGACAGGTCGAACTGTTTTTT.

This clonotype was counted a few times. The gene calls are TRBV6-4 and TRBJ2-2; tentative D call: TRBD1 (5 bases). CDR3 length: 12 amino acids. The V gene's germline CDR1 is MRHNA and CDR2 SNTAGT. Trimming shortened V by 8 bases and J by 5 bases, and 9 bases separated the two germline ends. The CDR3: CASADRTGELFF. The CDR3 region has the DNA TGTGCCAGCGCAGACAGAACCGGGGAGCTGTTTTTT.

J is TRBJ1-1 and V is TRBV2; D is unresolved. Trimming left V 8 bases short and J 11 bases short, with 15 bases between. CDR1 and CDR2 from the germline V gene are SNHLY and FYNNEI. CDR3 length: 11 amino acids. The CDR3, as DNA: TGTGCCAGCCGCCCGGGGAGGCATGCTTTCTTT. It codes for CASRPGRHAFF.

The rearrangement joins TRBV6-2 or TRBV6-3 to TRBJ1-5, with 9 bases identical to TRBD1. The CDR3 has 15 residues. Looked up from germline, CDR1 is MNHEY and CDR2 is SVGEGT. J gave up 7 bases and V 4 bases, and 8 bases lay outside the gene matches. CDR3 DNA: TGTGCCAGCAGTTTAACAGGGGGCGGGAGCCAGCCCCAGCATTTT. Its translation is CASSLTGGGSQPQHF.

The chain has TRBV5-1 and TRBJ2-3; D is undetermined. The V end was cut by 5 bases, the J end by 5 bases, with 9 bases between. The germline V gene has CDR1 SGHRS and CDR2 YFSETQ. The CDR3 spans 12 residues. CDR3 in amino acids: CASRVNIDTQYF. The CDR3 DNA follows: TGCGCCAGCAGGGTTAACATAGATACGCAGTATTTT.

In its sample, this clonotype was seen a few times. The chain employs TRBV7-9 and TRBJ1-1; TRBD1 might be the D (6 bases). The CDR3 is 14 residues long. Looked up from germline, CDR1 is SEHNR and CDR2 is FQNEAQ (reference sequence). Trimming took off 4 bases at V and 0 bases at J, with 9 bases between the two ends. The CDR3 DNA reads TGTGCCAGCAGCTCAACAGGGTTGAACACTGAAGCTTTCTTT. It translates to CASSSTGLNTEAFF. Drawing the rest from reference TRBV7-9 and TRBJ1-1, the complete variable domain is DTGVSQNPRHKITKRGQNVTFRCDPISEHNRLYWYRQTLGQGPEFLTYFQNEAQLEKSRLLSDRFSAERPKGSFSTLEIQRTEQGDSAMYLCASSSTGLNTEAFFGQGTRLTVV.

This rearrangement joins TRBV12-3 or TRBV12-4 to TRBJ1-6, with unresolved D. CDR3 size: 15 residues. V lost 1 base, J lost 3 bases, and 7 bases lay in between. The CDR3 DNA sequence: TGTGCCAGCAGTTTAGGGATTTTCTATAATTCACCCCTCCACTTT. Protein sequence: CASSLGIFYNSPLHF.

CDR3 residues: CASAPTGLPPLHF. The CDR3 DNA is TGTGCCTCCGCCCCCACGGGGCTTCCACCCCTCCACTTT. The gene calls are TRBV30 and TRBJ1-6, with a possible D match to TRBD1 (5 bases). The germline V and J ends were trimmed by 7 bases and 11 bases, with 18 bases remaining between them. The CDR3 has 13 amino acids. Looked up from germline, CDR1 is GTSNPN and CDR2 is SVGIG (reference sequence).

In this sample, this clonotype turned up a few times. J is TRBJ2-7 and V is TRBV24-1; perhaps TRBD1 as D (5 bases). V was pared by 4 bases and J by 3 bases, with 9 bases between. This CDR3 is 13 amino acids long. The germline CDR1 and CDR2 sequences are KGHDR and SFDVKD. The CDR3 loop is CATSEGHSYEQYF. The CDR3 coding sequence is TGTGCCACCAGTGAAGGACACAGCTACGAGCAGTACTTC.

A note on this clonotype: One junction end disagrees with the germline gene, perhaps due to a read error. The genes are TRBV6-5 and TRBJ1-3, with D uncertain. The CDR3 has 17 amino acids. CDR1 is MNHEY and CDR2 is SVGAGI in the germline V gene. CDR3 DNA: TGTGCCAGCAGTTACCGGTACGAAAACACTGCGCTCTACCCGGCATTTTTT. Its protein is CASSYRYENTALYPAFF.

J is TRBJ2-7 and V is TRBV13; 8 bases line up with TRBD2. This CDR3 is built from 13 residues. CDR1 is PRHDT, CDR2 FYEKMQ, per germline (reference sequence). V lost 2 bases and J lost 7; bases outside the gene matches: 4. The CDR3 region is CASSLWTSPEQYF. The CDR3 DNA follows: TGTGCCAGCAGCTTATGGACTAGCCCAGAGCAGTACTTC.

This clonotype was found many times. The chain joins TRBV5-1 to TRBJ2-4; maybe TRBD1 (6 bases). The V end lost 4 bases, the J end lost 8 bases, and 16 bases lay between the germline ends. Germline CDR1 and CDR2: SGHRS and YFSETQ. The CDR3 spans 14 residues. Here the CDR3 DNA reads TGCGCCAGCAGCCCGGACAGTTGGTCGGACATTCAGTACTTC. As protein: CASSPDSWSDIQYF.

This clonotype was detected only a few times. The chain has TRBV12-3 or TRBV12-4 and TRBJ2-7; D is unclear. Trimming left V 5 bases short and J 2 bases short, with 13 bases between. This CDR3 has 14 residues. The CDR3 bases are TGTGCCAGCAGTCTGGCCCCTAGGACCTACGAGCAGTACTTC. Protein product: CASSLAPRTYEQYF.

This chain joins TRBV27 and TRBJ2-1; no definite D call. The CDR3 runs to 14 residues. Germline assignment: CDR1 MNHEY and CDR2 SMNVEV (reference sequence). V lost 5 bases, J lost 6 bases, and 14 bases lay in between. CDR3 sequence: CASSLSYPANEQFF. CDR3 DNA: TGTGCCAGCAGTCTTAGCTATCCCGCCAATGAGCAGTTCTTC.

The chain has TRBV6-5 and TRBJ2-7; D is perhaps TRBD2 (6 bases). Trimming cost V 8 bases and J 3 bases, with 20 bases left between them. CDR1 MNHEY and CDR2 SVGAGI come from the germline V gene. The CDR3 is 15 amino acids. CDR3 amino acids: CASCTLGSSGYEQYF. The CDR3 bases are TGTGCCAGCTGTACTTTAGGGAGTAGCGGCTACGAGCAGTACTTC.

The chain has TRBV2 and TRBJ2-1, with D hard to call. This CDR3 is built from 13 residues. Between the trimmed V and J ends, which lost 6 bases and 5 bases, there was a span of 11 bases. The V gene's germline CDR1 is SNHLY and CDR2 FYNNEI. CDR3 amino acids: CASSIPSHNEQFF. In DNA, the CDR3 is TGTGCCAGCAGCATTCCAAGCCACAATGAGCAGTTCTTC.

Only a few counts were recorded for this clonotype. This chain uses TRBV12-3 or TRBV12-4 with TRBJ2-7, with D perhaps matching TRBD2 (6 bases). This CDR3 is 15 amino acids long. The ends were cut back, 2 bases at V and 5 bases at J, with 16 bases in the middle. In DNA, the CDR3 is TGTGCCAGCAGTTTACGGAGGGCGGCCGGGAACGAGCAGTACTTC. This gives the protein CASSLRRAAGNEQYF.

This rearrangement joins TRBV20-1 to TRBJ2-7; TRBD1 matches 8 bases. From germline, CDR1 is DFQATT and CDR2 SNEGSKA (reference sequence). The CDR3 is 15 residues long. The V and J ends lost 2 bases and 3 bases, in that order; junction bases with no gene match: 9. The CDR3 protein is CSARPYGTGVYEQYF. CDR3 in DNA: TGCAGTGCTAGACCGTACGGGACAGGAGTCTACGAGCAGTACTTC.

Only a few counts were recorded for this clonotype. The chain recombines TRBV12-3 or TRBV12-4 with TRBJ2-5; 10 nucleotides agree with TRBD2. V lost 1 base to trimming and J lost 4 bases; unmatched junction nucleotides: 6. This CDR3 has 16 residues. The CDR3 sequence: CASSLEGAGGGETQYF. In DNA form, the CDR3 reads TGTGCCAGCAGTTTAGAGGGAGCGGGAGGGGGAGAGACCCAGTACTTC.

V is TRBV6-5 and J is TRBJ2-2; TRBD2 agrees at 9 bases. The V segment lost 3 bases and the J segment 4 bases; nucleotides outside the gene matches: 6. This CDR3 is 16 amino acids long. Per germline, CDR1 MNHEY and CDR2 SVGAGI. The CDR3 DNA is TGTGCCAGCAGTTATGGGCTAGCGGGACCCACCGGGGAGCTGTTTTTT. It encodes CASSYGLAGPTGELFF.

This clonotype was recorded a few times. The chain couples TRBV28 to TRBJ2-1; possibly TRBD2 for D (5 bases). CDR3 length: 13 amino acids. Per germline, CDR1 MDHEN and CDR2 SYDVKM. V gave up 4 bases and J gave up 13 bases, with 17 bases separating them. CDR3 DNA: TGTGCCAGCAGTTCCTCCGGGGAAAGGGCACAGTTCTTC. It specifies CASSSSGERAQFF.

The V gene is TRBV3-1, the J gene TRBJ1-5; TRBD1 might be the D (6 bases). Trimming took off 4 bases at V and 6 bases at J, with 16 bases between the two ends. The germline CDR1 and CDR2 sequences are LGHDT and YNNKEL (reference sequence). The length of the CDR3 is 15 residues. In nucleotides, the CDR3 is TGTGCCAGCAGCCCGCGGCGGGGGCTCGGTCAGCCCCAGCATTTT. As protein: CASSPRRGLGQPQHF. Using reference TRBV3-1 and TRBJ1-5 for the parts outside the CDR3, the full variable domain is DTAVSQTPKYLVTQMGNDKSIKCEQNLGHDTMYWYKQDSKKFLKIMFSYNNKELIINETVPNRFSPKSPDKAHLNLHINSLELGDSAVYFCASSPRRGLGQPQHFGDGTRLSIL.